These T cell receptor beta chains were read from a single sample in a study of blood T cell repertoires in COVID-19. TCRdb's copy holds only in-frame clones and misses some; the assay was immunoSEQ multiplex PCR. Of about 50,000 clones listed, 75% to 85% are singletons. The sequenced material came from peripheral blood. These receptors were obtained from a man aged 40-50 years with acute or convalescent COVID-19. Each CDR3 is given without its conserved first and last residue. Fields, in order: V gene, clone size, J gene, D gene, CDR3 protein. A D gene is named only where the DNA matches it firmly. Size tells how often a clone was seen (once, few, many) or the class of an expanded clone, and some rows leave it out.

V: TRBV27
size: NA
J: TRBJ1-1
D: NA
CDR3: ASSFSYNTEAF

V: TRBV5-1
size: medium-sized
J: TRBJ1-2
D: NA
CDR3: ASSLARGALDGYT

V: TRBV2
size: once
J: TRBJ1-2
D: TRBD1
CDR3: ASSEDQGAGYGYT

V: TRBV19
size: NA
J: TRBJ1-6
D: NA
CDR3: ASDTGELSPLH

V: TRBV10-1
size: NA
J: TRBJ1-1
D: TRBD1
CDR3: ASSLYRDSEAF

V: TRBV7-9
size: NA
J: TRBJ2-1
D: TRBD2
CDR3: ASSLRTSSYNEQF

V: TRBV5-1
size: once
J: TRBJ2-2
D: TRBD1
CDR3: ASSFTGVNTGELF

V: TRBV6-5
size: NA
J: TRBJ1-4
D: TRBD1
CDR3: ASSPKGAREKLF

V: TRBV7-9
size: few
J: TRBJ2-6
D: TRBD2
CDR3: ASSLQLAGAGANVLT

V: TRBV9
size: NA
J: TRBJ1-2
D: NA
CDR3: ASTPPGAARSGYGYT

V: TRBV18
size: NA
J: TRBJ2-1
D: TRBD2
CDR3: ASSRGGSVNNEQF

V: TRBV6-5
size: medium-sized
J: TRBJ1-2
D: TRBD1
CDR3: ASRGTGKQHGYT

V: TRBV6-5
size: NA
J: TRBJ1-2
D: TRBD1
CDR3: ASRPGQGAAGGYT

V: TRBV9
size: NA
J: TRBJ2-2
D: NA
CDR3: ASSVEGTNTGELF

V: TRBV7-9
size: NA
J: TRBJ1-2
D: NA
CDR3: ASSLAQGSDGYT

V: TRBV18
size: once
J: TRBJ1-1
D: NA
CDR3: ASSPQGNTEAF

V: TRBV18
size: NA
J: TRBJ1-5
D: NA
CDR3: ASSPHFDQPQH

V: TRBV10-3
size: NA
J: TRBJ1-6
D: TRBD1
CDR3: AIRGGTDNSPLH

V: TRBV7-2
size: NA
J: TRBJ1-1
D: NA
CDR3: ASSLGPSAGRAF

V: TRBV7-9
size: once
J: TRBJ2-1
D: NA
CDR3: ASTSRGEQF

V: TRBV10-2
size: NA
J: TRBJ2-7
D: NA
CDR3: ASSAGSPFYEQY

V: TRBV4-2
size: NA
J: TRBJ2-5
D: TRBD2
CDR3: ASSQRAGGPETQY

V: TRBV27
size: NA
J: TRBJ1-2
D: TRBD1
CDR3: ASSKGQGALYSGYT

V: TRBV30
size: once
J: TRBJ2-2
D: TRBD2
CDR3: AWIRGERELF

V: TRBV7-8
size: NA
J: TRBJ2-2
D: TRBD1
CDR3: ASSLGQGDTGELF

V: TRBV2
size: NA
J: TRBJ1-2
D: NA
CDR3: ASRERQNNYGYT

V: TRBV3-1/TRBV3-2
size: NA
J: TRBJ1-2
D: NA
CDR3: ASSQVATRSIGYT

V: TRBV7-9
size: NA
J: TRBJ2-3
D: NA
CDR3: ASSLEQGSKY

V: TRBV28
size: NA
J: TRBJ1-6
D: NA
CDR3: ASSMPRGPYNSPLH

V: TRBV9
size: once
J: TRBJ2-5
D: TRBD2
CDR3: ASSPRAGVGETQY

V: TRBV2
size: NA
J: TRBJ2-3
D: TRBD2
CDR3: ASMRKSGTADTQY

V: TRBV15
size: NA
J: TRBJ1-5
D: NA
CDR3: ATSGTQVSGQPQH

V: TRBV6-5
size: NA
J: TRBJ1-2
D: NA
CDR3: ASSSYMENVDYGYT

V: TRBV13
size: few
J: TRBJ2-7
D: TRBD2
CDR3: ASSYREGPAEQY

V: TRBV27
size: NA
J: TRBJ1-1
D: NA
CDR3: ASSQGRGTEAF

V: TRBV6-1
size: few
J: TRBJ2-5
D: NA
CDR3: ASSGSGGTESQETQY

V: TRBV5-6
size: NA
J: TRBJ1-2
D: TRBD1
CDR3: ASSLGQGKSNYGYT